This passage covers 4 T cell receptor beta chains from one sample sequenced in a study of T-cell reconstitution after alpha-beta-depleted transplantation in children. The library targeted TCRbeta and was prepared with unique molecular identifiers. Each CDR3 protein gets one entry after TCRdb re-called the PCR reads with MiXCR. Among about 90,000 distinct CDR3 sequences, less than 20% were seen once, and the ten largest hold 15% to 20%. The material was PBMCs, mostly from graft donor cells, obtained 180 days after TCRalphabeta/CD19-depleted stem cell transplant. The receptor set was obtained from a male patient between 2 and 15 years old who had a stem cell transplant for acute lymphoblastic leukemia, so the T cells may come from the graft donor.

This clonotype was detected a few times. The chain couples TRBV4-3 to TRBJ2-3; 10 bases fit TRBD2. The germline gives CDR1 LGHNA, CDR2 YSLEER. The trim removed 0 bases at V and 4 bases at J, leaving 7 bases unmatched. The CDR3 is made up of 17 amino acids. The CDR3 reads CASSQESGGAFADTQYF. CDR3 bases: TGCGCCAGCAGCCAAGAGAGCGGGGGGGCGTTCGCAGATACGCAGTATTTT.

This chain uses TRBV7-2 with TRBJ1-2; 8 bases line up with TRBD1. The CDR3 runs to 14 residues. The germline gives CDR1 SGHTA, CDR2 FQGNSA. J was trimmed by 8 bases and V by 5 bases; bases with no gene match: 10. The DNA for the CDR3 is TGTGCCAGCAGCGTTTCATCAGGGGGCGCAGGCTACACCTTC. It specifies CASSVSSGGAGYTF.

This clonotype has just a few counts. The gene calls are TRBV9 and TRBJ1-2; TRBD1 is a possible D gene (5 bases). CDR3 size: 15 residues. Germline CDR1 and CDR2: SGDLS and YYNGEE. Trimming left V 4 bases short and J 1 base short, with 14 bases between. CDR3 sequence (DNA): TGTGCCAGCAGCCCCTCCACGGGGGTTAACTATGGCTACACCTTC. Protein product: CASSPSTGVNYGYTF.

This sequence joins TRBV7-9 and TRBJ2-1; 8 bases match TRBD2. J lost 3 bases, V lost 5 bases, and 12 bases had no gene match. Germline V lookup: CDR1 SEHNR, CDR2 FQNEAQ (reference sequence). The CDR3 length is 17 residues. CDR3 loop: CASSPKGGGPGYNEQFF. Written as DNA, the CDR3 is TGTGCCAGCAGCCCTAAGGGCGGGGGGCCCGGCTACAATGAGCAGTTCTTC.